These T cell receptor beta chains were read from a single sample in a study of graft-versus-host responses after intestinal transplantation. No antigens are known for them. TCRdb's table, derived via immunoSEQ multiplex PCR, lists solely in-frame clones and lacks some. The data hold over 100,000 clones, with over 75% observed a single time. The specimen was unstimulated CD4+ T cells sorted from spleen or lymph node cells, collected before intestinal transplant. The receptor source for this set is a human donor who received an intestinal transplant. Both conserved end residues are part of each CDR3. D genes are given only for firm matches. Size tells how often a clone was seen (once, few, many) or the class of an expanded clone, and some rows leave it out.

j_gene | v_gene | d_gene | abundance | CDR3nt | CDR3aa
TRBJ2-7 | TRBV7-2 | - | - | TGTGCCAGCAGCTTATTCGGGGTGGCCGAGCAGTACTTC | CASSLFGVAEQYF
TRBJ2-7 | TRBV4-1 | TRBD2 | - | TGCGCCAGCAGCCAGCTGGCTAGCGGCTCCTACGAGCAGTACTTC | CASSQLASGSYEQYF
TRBJ2-3 | TRBV11-2 | TRBD2 | few | TGTGCCAGCAGCTTAGAAGGCGGGGGAGTAGATACGCAGTATTTT | CASSLEGGGVDTQYF
TRBJ2-1 | TRBV11-2 | - | - | TGTGCCAGCAGCTTAGACCGGCAGGGCGTAAACAATGAGCAGTTCTTC | CASSLDRQGVNNEQFF
TRBJ2-1 | TRBV5-1 | TRBD2 | - | TGCGCCAGCAGCTACTTAAGCGGGAGGGCCCGGATTAATGAGCAGTTCTTC | CASSYLSGRARINEQFF
TRBJ2-7 | TRBV6-1 | - | - | TGTGCCAGCAGTGAAGCGCTTCAAGGGGGGGCCTTCGAGCAGTACTTC | CASSEALQGGAFEQYF
TRBJ2-5 | TRBV5-4 | - | - | TGTGCCAGCAGCCCAGGACGGCAACCACAAGAGACCCAGTACTTC | CASSPGRQPQETQYF
TRBJ2-5 | TRBV29-1 | - | - | TGCAGCGTGGCGGAACTTGAAGAGACCCAGTACTTC | CSVAELEETQYF
TRBJ2-1 | TRBV6-5 | - | - | TGTGCCAGCAGCCCACCGACAGGATACAATGAGCAGTTCTTC | CASSPPTGYNEQFF
TRBJ2-5 | TRBV5-1 | - | - | TGCGCCAGCAGCCACGATATGACCCAAGAGACCCAGTACTTC | CASSHDMTQETQYF
TRBJ2-1 | TRBV7-2 | TRBD2 | - | TGTGCCAGCAGCCTGCGGGAGATCTTCTACAATGAGCAGTTCTTC | CASSLREIFYNEQFF
TRBJ2-7 | TRBV6-5 | - | - | TGTGCCAGCAGTCGCCAAGTTGGGGGCCTCTACGAGCAGTACTTC | CASSRQVGGLYEQYF
TRBJ1-5 | TRBV28 | - | - | TGTGCCAGCAGGACGACTCGAAGCAATCAGCCCCAGCATTTT | CASRTTRSNQPQHF
TRBJ1-3 | TRBV12-5 | TRBD1 | - | TGTGCTAGTGGTTTGGGACAGGGGATCCTCTCTGGAAACACCATATATTTT | CASGLGQGILSGNTIYF
TRBJ1-3 | TRBV18 | - | - | TGTGCCAGCTCACCACCTGCGGCGGATAGTTCTGGAAACACCATATATTTT | CASSPPAADSSGNTIYF
TRBJ2-3 | TRBV5-5 | - | - | TGTGCCAGCAGCTTGGCTACAGATACGCAGTATTTT | CASSLATDTQYF
TRBJ2-2 | TRBV5-1 | TRBD1 | few | TGCGCCAGCAGCTTGGGACAGGGGGCGACCGGGGAGCTGTTTTTT | CASSLGQGATGELFF
TRBJ2-7 | TRBV2 | TRBD2 | - | TGTGCCAGCAGTGAAGCGGGAGGGAGGTACTACGAGCAGTACTTC | CASSEAGGRYYEQYF
TRBJ2-7 | TRBV30 | TRBD2 | once | TGTGCCTGGAGAAGACTAGCGGGCTCCTACGAGCAGTACTTC | CAWRRLAGSYEQYF
TRBJ2-5 | TRBV5-1 | TRBD1 | - | TGCGCCAGCAGCTTGGCTGGACAGGGTCAGGAGACCCAGTACTTC | CASSLAGQGQETQYF
TRBJ2-7 | TRBV28 | TRBD1 | - | TGTGCCAGCAGTCCCCCGCCCTTTGGGACAGGAGTCCCTAGGGAGCAGTACTTC | CASSPPPFGTGVPREQYF
TRBJ2-5 | TRBV25-1 | TRBD2 | - | TGTGCCAGCAGTGAAAACCTAGCGGGGGGCTCGGTTCAAGAGACCCAGTACTTC | CASSENLAGGSVQETQYF
TRBJ2-7 | TRBV6-6 | TRBD2 | - | TGTGCCAGCAGTTATCGGGAGGCTTACGAGCAGTACTTC | CASSYREAYEQYF
TRBJ2-1 | TRBV19 | TRBD2 | - | TGTGCCAGTAGTAAGTACGTAGCGGGAAGGAATGAGCAGTTCTTC | CASSKYVAGRNEQFF
TRBJ1-6 | TRBV27 | TRBD1 | - | TGTGCCAGCAACAATGGACAGGGGAATTCACCCCTCCACTTT | CASNNGQGNSPLHF
TRBJ2-7 | TRBV6-1 | TRBD1 | - | TGTGCCAGCTACTCAGTGGACAGGTCCTACGAGCAGTACTTC | CASYSVDRSYEQYF
TRBJ2-2 | TRBV6-6 | TRBD2 | - | TGTGCCAGCACCTGGCAGCTAGCGGACACCGGGGAGCTGTTTTTT | CASTWQLADTGELFF
TRBJ2-2 | TRBV7-7 | - | - | TGTGCCAGCAGCTTGGAGCAGGGGAGTACCGGGGAGCTGTTTTTT | CASSLEQGSTGELFF
TRBJ2-7 | TRBV6-1 | - | once | TGTGCCGGCTCGATGACAGCCCTCTACGAGCAGTACTTC | CAGSMTALYEQYF
TRBJ2-7 | TRBV7-2 | TRBD1 | - | TGTGCCAGCAGCGCCCGAGGACAGGGTTCCTACGAGCAGTACTTC | CASSARGQGSYEQYF
TRBJ1-4 | TRBV9 | TRBD1 | - | TGTGCCAGCAGCAAAAGACAGGGGGTTAATGAAAAACTGTTTTTT | CASSKRQGVNEKLFF
TRBJ1-6 | TRBV4-1 | - | - | TGCGCCAGCAGCCCATTGACAGAAGTAAAAAGGAAGAATTCACCCCTCCACTTT | CASSPLTEVKRKNSPLHF
TRBJ1-1 | TRBV7-9 | - | - | TGTGCCAGCAGCCTACGAGGGGGCACTGAAGCTTTCTTT | CASSLRGGTEAFF
TRBJ1-2 | TRBV11-2 | TRBD1 | - | TGTGCCAGCAGCTTAGTACGGGGGACAGCAACTAACTATGGCTACACCTTC | CASSLVRGTATNYGYTF
TRBJ1-5 | TRBV6-5 | - | - | TGTGCCAGCAGTTACTCGAGATTGGGCAATCAGCCCCAGCATTTT | CASSYSRLGNQPQHF
TRBJ2-5 | TRBV5-1 | TRBD2 | few | TGCGCCAGCAGGTGGGCTAGCGGCCAAGAGACCCAGTACTTC | CASRWASGQETQYF
TRBJ2-1 | TRBV7-6 | TRBD1 | - | TGTGCCAGCAGCCCCCGACAGGGATACAATGAGCAGTTCTTC | CASSPRQGYNEQFF
TRBJ2-7 | TRBV12-5 | TRBD1 | - | TGTGCTAGTGGGCAGGACAGGGGCTACGAGCAGTACTTC | CASGQDRGYEQYF
TRBJ1-3 | TRBV19 | - | - | TGTGCCAGTAGTATCCGCCGCGACAGGCCCTCCAACACCATATATTTT | CASSIRRDRPSNTIYF
TRBJ1-2 | TRBV9 | - | few | TGTGCCAGCAGCGTTAGCGGGGGGGTCGGGGACTATGGCTACACCTTC | CASSVSGGVGDYGYTF
TRBJ2-7 | TRBV2 | TRBD2 | - | TGTGCCAGCAGTTTTTCGTCGGGGGGTGCGGACTTC | CASSFSSGGADF
TRBJ2-5 | TRBV5-1 | TRBD2 | once | TGCGCCAGCAGCTTGGAAGGCAAGGCGGGAGGAGAGACCCAGTACTTC | CASSLEGKAGGETQYF
TRBJ2-2 | TRBV9 | - | - | TGTGCCAGCAGCGGCAGGATCGCTGCGAACACCGGGGAGCTGTTTTTT | CASSGRIAANTGELFF
TRBJ2-2 | TRBV5-1 | TRBD1 | - | TGCGCCAGCAGCCCGGACAGGGGAGGCGGGGAGCTGTTTTTT | CASSPDRGGGELFF
TRBJ1-1 | TRBV6-4 | - | - | TGTGCCAGCAGTGACTCTGTGGGGGCGGCTTTCTTT | CASSDSVGAAFF
TRBJ1-4 | TRBV18 | - | once | TGTGCCAGCTCACTGAGCGTGGGTGCAACTAATGAAAAACTGTTTTTT | CASSLSVGATNEKLFF
TRBJ2-5 | TRBV6-1 | - | - | TGTGCCAGCAGCGAGACAAGGTTGGAGACCCAGTACTTC | CASSETRLETQYF
TRBJ1-6 | TRBV9 | TRBD1 | - | TGTGCCAGCAGCCCGACAGGGGATAATTCACCCCTCCACTTT | CASSPTGDNSPLHF
TRBJ2-5 | TRBV19 | - | - | TGTGCCAGTAGTATGATCGGCCAAAGGGAGACCCAGTACTTC | CASSMIGQRETQYF
TRBJ2-3 | TRBV7-3 | TRBD2 | - | TGTGCCAGCAGCAAAGCGGGGTCGACAGATACGCAGTATTTT | CASSKAGSTDTQYF
TRBJ1-5 | TRBV5-1 | - | - | TGCGCCAGCAGCCCCACCGGGGGGAATCAGCCCCAGCATTTT | CASSPTGGNQPQHF
TRBJ1-4 | TRBV2 | - | few | TGTGCCAGCAGACCTAACCCTGGTGGTAATGAAAAACTGTTTTTT | CASRPNPGGNEKLFF
TRBJ2-1 | TRBV23-1 | - | - | TGCGCCAGCAGTCGACTAAGGGACATTCGCTCCTACAATGAGCAGTTCTTC | CASSRLRDIRSYNEQFF
TRBJ1-2 | TRBV10-1 | - | - | TGCGCCAGCAGTGAGTCGGGGGGCAGGAGAAGTAATGGCTACACCTTC | CASSESGGRRSNGYTF
TRBJ1-2 | TRBV7-3 | TRBD1 | - | TGTGCCAGCAGCTTAGGGACAGGATATGGCTACACCTTC | CASSLGTGYGYTF
TRBJ1-5 | TRBV27 | - | - | TGTGCCAGCAGCCGCGGGGGGGGGCATGGCAATCAGCCCCAGCATTTT | CASSRGGGHGNQPQHF
TRBJ1-4 | TRBV6-6 | - | - | TGTGCCAGCAGTTACAGCCTTAATGAAAAACTGTTTTTT | CASSYSLNEKLFF
TRBJ2-2 | TRBV5-4 | TRBD2 | - | TGTGCCAGCAGGCGGGGACTAGCGGGAGGGAACACCGGGGAGCTGTTTTTT | CASRRGLAGGNTGELFF